The 10 T cell receptor beta chains reported below all come from one sample, sequenced in a study of CD8+ T cells in alopecia areata. Reverse transcription of extracted RNA yielded cDNA, which provided the sequencing template. The table came from immunoSEQ multiplex PCR; TCRdb's copy has only in-frame clones and leaves some out. The table shows about 130,000 clones, with around 60% occurring only once. Material: CD4+ T cells sorted from blood, obtained at week 0. These receptors were collected from a human donor with alopecia areata.

The chain uses TRBV28 and TRBJ2-2; 12 nucleotides agree with TRBD2. The CDR3 length is 15 residues. CDR1 is MDHEN, CDR2 SYDVKM, per germline. With V trimmed by 8 bases and J by 1 base, 2 bases remained unmatched. The CDR3 nucleotides read TGTGCCAGCCGACTAGCGGGGGAGAACACCGGGGAGCTGTTTTTT. This translates into CASRLAGENTGELFF. Based on the CDR3 plus reference TRBV28 and TRBJ2-2, the full variable domain is DVKVTQSSRYLVKRTGEKVFLECVQDMDHENMFWYRQDPGLGLRLIYFSYDVKMKEKGDIPEGYSVSREKKERFSLILESASTNQTSMYLCASRLAGENTGELFFGEGSRLTVL.

The chain carries TRBV4-2 and TRBJ2-1; unclear D gene. V lost 0 bases to trimming and J lost 8 bases, with 11 bases between them. Per germline, CDR1 LGHNA and CDR2 YNFKEQ. This CDR3 has 14 amino acids. DNA for the CDR3: TGTGCCAGCAGCCAAGATTCCCCTGGGGATGAGCAGTTCTTC. Translation: CASSQDSPGDEQFF.

The genes are TRBV15 and TRBJ1-2; 7 nucleotides align to TRBD1. The CDR3 extends over 13 amino acids. Germline V CDR1 and CDR2: LNHNV, YYDKDF (reference sequence). V dropped 8 bases and J dropped 2; count of bases not matched to a gene: 5. The CDR3 coding sequence is TGTGCCACCCGGGACAGTCCGAACTATGGCTACACCTTC. Translated: CATRDSPNYGYTF.

Only a few counts were recorded for this clone. The V gene is TRBV4-2, the J gene TRBJ1-2; perhaps TRBD1 as D (5 bases). This CDR3 contains 16 residues. V dropped 4 bases and J dropped 2 bases, with 17 bases sitting between them. Germline assignment: CDR1 LGHNA and CDR2 YNFKEQ. The DNA for the CDR3 is TGTGCCAGCAGCCCCCTACGGGGGGAAGGGAACTATGGCTACACCTTC. Residues: CASSPLRGEGNYGYTF.

The sample holds a few counts of this clone. The chain couples TRBV9 to TRBJ2-2; possibly TRBD1 or TRBD2 for D (5 bases each). CDR1 is SGDLS and CDR2 is YYNGEE in the germline V gene. The CDR3 contains 16 residues. The V end lost 3 bases, the J end lost 1 base, and 13 bases lay between the germline ends. The CDR3 DNA reads as TGTGCCAGCAGCGACACCGGGACCGAGAACACCGGGGAGCTGTTTTTT. Translating gives CASSDTGTENTGELFF.

The chain recombines TRBV5-1 with TRBJ2-5; D gene ambiguous. Germline CDR1 reads SGHRS; CDR2 reads YFSETQ. Trimming took off 3 bases at V and 2 bases at J, with 5 bases between the two ends. The CDR3 spans 12 residues. CDR3 in amino acids: CASSWSQETQYF. CDR3 nucleotides: TGCGCCAGCAGCTGGAGTCAAGAGACCCAGTACTTC.

This clone was observed a few times. The chain links TRBV5-6 to TRBJ2-2; a possible D gene is TRBD1 (5 bases). This CDR3 region has 13 residues. V was cut by 1 base and J by 6 bases, with 7 bases left in between. The germline gives CDR1 SGHDT, CDR2 YYEEEE. The CDR3 loop reads CASSLQGPGELFF. In nucleotides, the CDR3 is TGTGCCAGCAGCTTGCAGGGTCCCGGGGAGCTGTTTTTT.

This chain joins TRBV12-5 and TRBJ2-7, with 9 bases matching TRBD1. The CDR3 sequence is 16 residues long. V was clipped by 6 bases and J by 2 bases; unmatched bases: 11. Germline V gene data show CDR1 as LGHNT and CDR2 as FRNRAP. CDR3 sequence (DNA): TGTGCTAGTGGGCAAACCGGGACAGGGTTCCCCTACGAGCAGTACTTC. Its translation: CASGQTGTGFPYEQYF.

The chain joins TRBV28 to TRBJ1-1; D is undetermined. V lost 11 bases to trimming and J lost 2 bases, with 9 bases between them. CDR3 length: 11 residues. CDR1 and CDR2 from the germline V gene are MDHEN and SYDVKM. The CDR3 region is CAVLRNTEAFF. The CDR3 DNA reads TGTGCCGTTCTTAGAAACACTGAAGCTTTCTTT.

The J gene is TRBJ1-5, the V gene TRBV19; D unclear. Trimming shortened V by 9 bases and J by 5 bases, and 5 bases separated the two germline ends. CDR1 LNHDA and CDR2 SQIVND come from the germline V gene (reference sequence). This CDR3 contains 10 residues. The CDR3 bases are TGTGCCAGCGGCGATCAGCCCCAGCATTTT. Translating it yields CASGDQPQHF.